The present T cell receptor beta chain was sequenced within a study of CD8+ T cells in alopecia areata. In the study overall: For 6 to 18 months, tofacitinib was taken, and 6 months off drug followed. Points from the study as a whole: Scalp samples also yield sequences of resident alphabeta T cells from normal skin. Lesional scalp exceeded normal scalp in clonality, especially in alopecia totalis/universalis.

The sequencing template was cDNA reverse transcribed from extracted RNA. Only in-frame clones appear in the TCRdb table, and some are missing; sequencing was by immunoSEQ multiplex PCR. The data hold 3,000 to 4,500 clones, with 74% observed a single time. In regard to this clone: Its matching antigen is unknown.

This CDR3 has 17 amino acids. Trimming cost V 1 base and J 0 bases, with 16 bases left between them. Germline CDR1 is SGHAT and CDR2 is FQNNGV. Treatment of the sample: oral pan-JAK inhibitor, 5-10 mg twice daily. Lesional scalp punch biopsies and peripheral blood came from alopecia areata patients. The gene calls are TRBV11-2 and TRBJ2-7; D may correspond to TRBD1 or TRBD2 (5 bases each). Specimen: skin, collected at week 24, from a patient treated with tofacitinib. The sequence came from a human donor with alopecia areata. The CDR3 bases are TGTGCCAGCAGCTTAGGGGGGTTGGCTCGAATCTCCTACGAGCAGTACTTC. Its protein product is CASSLGGLARISYEQYF.